This TCR beta chain was documented in a study of naive and memory T cell subsets. Study results and caveats: Possibly reflecting memory cells re-expressing CD45RA, a few larger clonotypes occurred in naive repertoires, especially CD8.

Two oligonucleotides, mixed equimolar, formed the beta constant-region primer covering TRBC1 and TRBC2. Four rounds of PCR amplified the ligated cDNA using nested alpha and beta constant-region primers plus SP2. Each CDR3 protein is one row after TCRdb ran MiXCR on the UMI-ligation and nested PCR reads. The sample shows 120,000 to 150,000 distinct CDR3 sequences, approximately 20% of them seen only once. For this clonotype: Its target is not known.

CD4 T cells were positively selected, then CD8 T cells from the CD4-negative fraction. The sequence derives from a human donor in good health. Material: naive CD8+ T cells from blood.

The DNA of the CDR3 is TGCGCCAGCAGCTCCCCCGGGACAGTAACACTGAACACTGAAGCTTTCTTT. Translation gives CASSSPGTVTLNTEAFF. V gene TRBV5-1 combines with J gene TRBJ1-1; 7 nucleotides align to TRBD1. In germline, CDR1 is SGHRS, CDR2 YFSETQ. The V segment lost 3 bases and the J segment 0 bases; nucleotides outside the gene matches: 11. This CDR3 has 17 amino acids.